The entry that follows covers one T cell receptor beta chain sequence. The target antigen is unknown. These data originate in a study of cytomegalovirus exposure and HLA in healthy donors. Overall study: Earlier findings included about 120 million unique TCR beta sequences obtained from 180 million or so T cells. General study results and limits: Among TCR beta chains of equal frequency, HLA-associated ones were more clonally expanded in a later analysis. As a later analysis showed, several of the most significant clusters appeared to be linked to common viral pathogens.

In nominal health when sampled, donors likely had unrecorded immune exposures nonetheless. CDR3 length: 15 amino acids. Germline assignment: CDR1 SEHNR and CDR2 FQNEAQ (reference sequence). V was trimmed by 5 bases and J by 4 bases, leaving 15 bases between them. PCR used 60 Vbeta primers and 13 Jbeta primers. Profiling relied on immunoSEQ multiplex PCR, and the TCRdb table lists in-frame clones only, not all of them. Among about 200,000 clones listed, 75% to 85% were seen once. The specimen sequenced was PBMCs. The chain joins TRBV7-9 to TRBJ2-1; no firm D call. This sequence originates from a woman aged 50 to 65 in good health and CMV-seronegative. CDR3 loop: CASSPMTADYNEQFF. The CDR3, as DNA: TGTGCCAGCAGCCCGATGACTGCCGATTACAATGAGCAGTTCTTC.